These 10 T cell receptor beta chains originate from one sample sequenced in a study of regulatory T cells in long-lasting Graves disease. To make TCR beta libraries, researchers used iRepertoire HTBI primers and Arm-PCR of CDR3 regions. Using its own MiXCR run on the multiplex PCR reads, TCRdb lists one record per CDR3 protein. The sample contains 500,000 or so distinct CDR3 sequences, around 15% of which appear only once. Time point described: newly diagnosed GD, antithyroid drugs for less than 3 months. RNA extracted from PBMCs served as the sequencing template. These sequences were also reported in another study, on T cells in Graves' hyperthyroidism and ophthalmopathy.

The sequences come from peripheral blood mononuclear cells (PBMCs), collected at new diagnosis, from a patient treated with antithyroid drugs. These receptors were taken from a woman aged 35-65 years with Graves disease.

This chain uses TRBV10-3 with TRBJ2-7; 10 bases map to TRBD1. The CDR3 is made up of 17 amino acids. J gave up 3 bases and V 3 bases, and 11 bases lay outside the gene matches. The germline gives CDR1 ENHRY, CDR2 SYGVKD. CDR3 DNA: TGTGCCATCAGTGAAAGGGGGACAGGGGTATACGGCTACGAGCAGTACTTC. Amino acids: CAISERGTGVYGYEQYF.

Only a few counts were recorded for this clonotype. The DNA of the CDR3 is TGTGCCAGCAGCTCGCCGACAGGGGTTACCGGGGAGCTGTTTTTT. Its protein is CASSSPTGVTGELFF. The J gene is TRBJ2-2, the V gene TRBV11-2; 8 bases align to TRBD1. The V gene's germline CDR1 is SGHAT and CDR2 FQNNGV. J gave up 5 bases and V 4 bases, and 6 bases lay outside the gene matches. The CDR3 runs to 15 residues.

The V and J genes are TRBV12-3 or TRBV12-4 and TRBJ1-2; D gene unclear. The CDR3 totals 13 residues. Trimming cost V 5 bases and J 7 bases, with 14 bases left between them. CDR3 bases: TGTGCCAGCAGTCCCCAGGTAGGGTTTGGCTACACCTTC. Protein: CASSPQVGFGYTF.

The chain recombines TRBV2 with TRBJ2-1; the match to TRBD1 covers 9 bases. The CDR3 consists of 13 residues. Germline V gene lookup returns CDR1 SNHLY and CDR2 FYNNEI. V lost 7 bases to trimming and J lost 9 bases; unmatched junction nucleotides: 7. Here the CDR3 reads CASNRDRAVEQFF. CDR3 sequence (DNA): TGTGCCAGCAACCGGGACAGGGCGGTTGAGCAGTTCTTC.

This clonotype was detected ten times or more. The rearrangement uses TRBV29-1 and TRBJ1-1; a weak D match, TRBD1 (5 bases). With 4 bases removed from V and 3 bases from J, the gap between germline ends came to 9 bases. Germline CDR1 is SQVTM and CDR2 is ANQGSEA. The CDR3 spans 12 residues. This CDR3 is CSVASRDTEAFF. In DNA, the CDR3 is TGCAGCGTTGCAAGCAGGGACACTGAAGCTTTCTTT.

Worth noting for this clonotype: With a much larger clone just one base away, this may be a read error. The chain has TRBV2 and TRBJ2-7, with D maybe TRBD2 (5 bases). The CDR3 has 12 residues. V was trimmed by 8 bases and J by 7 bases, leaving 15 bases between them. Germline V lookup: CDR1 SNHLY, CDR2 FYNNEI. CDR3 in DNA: TGTGCCAGCCAGCTTCTCGGGGATGAGCAGTACTTC. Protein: CASQLLGDEQYF.

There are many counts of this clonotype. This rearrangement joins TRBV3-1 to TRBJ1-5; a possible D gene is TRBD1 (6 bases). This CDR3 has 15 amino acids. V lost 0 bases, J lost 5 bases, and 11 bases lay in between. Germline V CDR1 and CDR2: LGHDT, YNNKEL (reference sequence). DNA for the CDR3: TGTGCCAGCAGCCAAGACGGGGGGCCAGATCAGCCCCAGCATTTT. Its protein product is CASSQDGGPDQPQHF.

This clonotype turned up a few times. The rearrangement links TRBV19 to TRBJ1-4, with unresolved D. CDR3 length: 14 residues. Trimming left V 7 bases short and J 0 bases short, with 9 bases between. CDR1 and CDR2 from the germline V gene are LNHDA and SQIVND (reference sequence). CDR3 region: CASTGGATNEKLFF. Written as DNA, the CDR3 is TGTGCCAGTACGGGAGGTGCAACTAATGAAAAACTGTTTTTT. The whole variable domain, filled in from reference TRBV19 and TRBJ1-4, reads DGGITQSPKYLFRKEGQNVTLSCEQNLNHDAMYWYRQDPGQGLRLIYYSQIVNDFQKGDIAEGYSVSREKKESFPLTVTSAQKNPTAFYLCASTGGATNEKLFFGSGTQLSVL.

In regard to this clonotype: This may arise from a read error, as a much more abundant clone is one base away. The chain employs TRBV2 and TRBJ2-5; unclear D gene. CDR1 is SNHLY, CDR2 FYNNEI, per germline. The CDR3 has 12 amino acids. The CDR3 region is CASRSDQEAQYF. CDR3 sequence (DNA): TGTGCCAGCAGGAGCGATCAAGAGGCCCAGTACTTC.

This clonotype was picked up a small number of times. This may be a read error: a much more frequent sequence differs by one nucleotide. The CDR3 spells CASSVPGAGDEQFF. Here the CDR3 DNA reads TGTGCCAGCAGCGTACCCGGGGCCGGGGATGAGCAGTTCTTC. The chain has TRBV11-2 and TRBJ2-1; the D call may be TRBD1 or TRBD2 (5 bases each). The length of the CDR3 is 14 residues. With 5 bases removed from V and 8 bases from J, the gap between germline ends came to 16 bases. Germline V lookup: CDR1 SGHAT, CDR2 FQNNGV.